This T cell receptor (beta chain) stems from a study of spatial heterogeneity in lung cancer (dated by TCRdb to about 2019). For the wider study: Donors were under 95 patients with early-stage, untreated non-small cell lung cancer from the lung TRACERx cohort. Follow-up PBMC samples were sequenced whenever available, with the median time to follow-up being approximately 2 years after resection. More beta-chain than alpha-chain transcripts were consistently detected, likely reflecting higher beta-chain transcript abundance. In the raw uncorrected reads, each unique combination of TCR and UMI appeared more than ten times on average. In non-small cell lung cancer, the study made a quantitative comparison of TCR alpha and beta repertoires among multiple tumor regions, matched nontumor lung and blood. TCR repertoire features were related to nonsynonymous mutation counts determined by whole-exome sequencing of tumor tissue. At surgery, 200 or so tumor regions, almost 65 matched nontumor lung samples and 50 to 60 PBMC samples were TCR-sequenced for both alpha and beta chains.

The library was produced with 5' RACE. This sample was sequenced with a NextSeq 500. In the TCR library protocol, a unique molecular identifier was attached to each TCR cDNA molecule so that PCR and sequencing errors could be corrected. On the authors' methods: TCR identification, UMI-based error correction and CDR3 extraction were performed with Decombinator tools. TCRs above a frequency of 2 per 1,000, corresponding to the top 1% of the tumor frequency distribution, were defined as expanded. Each repertoire was subsampled 100 times to 5,000 TCRs, after which Renyi diversity was computed with the R vegan package. CDR3 similarity networks were built from amino acid triplet string-kernel similarity, connecting CDR3s with pairwise similarity above 0.82. The raw public data were reprocessed by TCRdb itself: fastp quality trimming at Q25, MiXCR clonotype calling, in-frame beta chains only. Rows merge per CDR3 protein into single entries with the most common DNA and genes. The V and J calls and clone size come from TCRdb's table, not from the authors' own analysis. The sample data list 85,000 to 100,000 distinct CDR3 sequences, and approximately 20% of these were observed just once. The ten largest clones represent less than 25% of the sample.

The sample's time point, from its label and the paper: blood at routine non-recurrence follow-up after resection. Whole RNA extracted from tumor and nontumor lung tissue, or from cryopreserved PBMC samples, was used for TCR sequencing without cell sorting. A patient was chosen for TCR sequencing only when enough RNA was available from at least two tumor regions. The investigation overall reported the following: Only approximately 15 patients were included in the comparisons of baseline and follow-up blood repertoires. Ubiquitous expanded tumor TCRs were detected in blood more often at tumor resection than at routine follow-up. Additional single-cell paired TCR alpha and beta sequencing was considered necessary to confirm, at a functional level, the hypothesis that regional TCRs recognize regional mutations.

Comment on this clonotype: The clone's antigen remains unknown. Base qualities are not provided; no much larger clone lies one nucleotide away.

This clonotype was sampled from a male donor with early-stage non-small cell lung cancer. The sample here was PBMCs, taken at follow-up.

The CDR3 reads as follows: CASSQEPARGEQFF. The DNA is TGCGCCAGCAGCCAAGAACCTGCACGCGGTGAGCAGTTCTTC. The chain joins TRBV4-1 to TRBJ2-1, with no reliable assignment of the D segment. CDR1 MGHRA and CDR2 YSYEKL were looked up in the germline V gene. The CDR3, from cysteine to phenylalanine, totals 14 residues. Just CDR3 DNA is preserved here, 42 bases in frame from base 1. V and J lose 0 bases and 9 bases, and a span of 12 bases separates them.